This TCR beta chain derives from a study of regulatory T cells in long-lasting Graves disease. General observations from the study: Persistent patients shared more public clonotypes (roughly 3,000) than newly diagnosed patients (around 1,000).

CDR1 is SEHNR, CDR2 FQNEAQ, per germline (reference sequence). The CDR3 covers 17 residues. The V and J ends lost 5 bases and 6 bases, in that order; junction bases with no gene match: 16. Time point indicated: newly diagnosed GD, antithyroid drugs for less than 3 months. From RNA extracted from PBMCs, the TCR library was made. At least ten counts were recorded for this clonotype. The target antigen is unknown. Combining iRepertoire HTBI primers with Arm-PCR of CDR3 regions, the authors built TCR beta libraries. TCRdb reprocessed the multiplex PCR reads via MiXCR and lists one record per CDR3 protein. Of 380,000 or so distinct CDR3 sequences in the sample, roughly 15% are singletons; the top ten hold over 20%. This sample also belongs to another study, concerning T cells in Graves' hyperthyroidism and ophthalmopathy.

Sequenced here: peripheral blood mononuclear cells (PBMCs), sampled at new diagnosis, from a patient treated with antithyroid drugs. The rearrangement joins TRBV7-9 to TRBJ2-1, with TRBD2 matching over 7 bases. The TCR sequence derives from a woman aged 18-29 years with Graves disease. The CDR3 region has the DNA TGTGCCAGCAGCACGGGGCACCGACTAGCTTCCGGCAATGAGCAGTTCTTC. This codes for CASSTGHRLASGNEQFF. Full variable domain (outside the CDR3, taken from reference TRBV7-9 and TRBJ2-1): DTGVSQNPRHKITKRGQNVTFRCDPISEHNRLYWYRQTLGQGPEFLTYFQNEAQLEKSRLLSDRFSAERPKGSFSTLEIQRTEQGDSAMYLCASSTGHRLASGNEQFFGPGTRLTVL.